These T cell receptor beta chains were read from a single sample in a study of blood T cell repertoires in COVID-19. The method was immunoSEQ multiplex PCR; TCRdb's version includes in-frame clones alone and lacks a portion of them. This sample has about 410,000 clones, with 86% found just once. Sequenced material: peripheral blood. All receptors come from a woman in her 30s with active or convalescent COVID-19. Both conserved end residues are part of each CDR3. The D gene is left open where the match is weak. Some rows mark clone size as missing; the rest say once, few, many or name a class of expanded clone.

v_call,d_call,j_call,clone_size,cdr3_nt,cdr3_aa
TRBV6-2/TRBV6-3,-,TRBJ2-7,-,TGTGCCAGCAGTTCTACGCAGGGTTTTCGGCCCTACGAGCAGTACTTC,CASSSTQGFRPYEQYF
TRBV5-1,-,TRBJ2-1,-,TGCGCCAGCAGCTCGCGGACAGACCACTACAATGAGCAGTTCTTC,CASSSRTDHYNEQFF
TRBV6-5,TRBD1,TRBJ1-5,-,TGTGCCAGCAGGCCCAGGGGGATCAATCAGCCCCAGCATTTT,CASRPRGINQPQHF
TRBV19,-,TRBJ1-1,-,TGTGCCAGTAGTATAATTGAAGTGTCCGGGGAAGAAGCTTTCTTT,CASSIIEVSGEEAFF
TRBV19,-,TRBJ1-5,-,TGTGCCAGTAGTATCCGTCCAGGGTCTAATCAGCCCCAGCATTTT,CASSIRPGSNQPQHF
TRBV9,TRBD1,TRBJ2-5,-,TGTGCCAGCAGGCGACAGGGAGAAGAGACCCAGTACTTC,CASRRQGEETQYF
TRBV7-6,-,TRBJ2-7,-,TGTGCCAGCAGCTTAAGTCCTAGCGACGAGCAGTACTTC,CASSLSPSDEQYF
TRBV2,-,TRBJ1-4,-,TGTGCCAGCGAAGGATGGGGGCCGTTAGATGAAAAACTGTTTTTT,CASEGWGPLDEKLFF
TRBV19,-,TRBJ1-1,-,TGTGCCAGCCAAAGACAGTTGGGGATCACTGAAGCTTTCTTT,CASQRQLGITEAFF
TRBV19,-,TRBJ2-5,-,TGTGCCAGTAGTATAGATCGGGGTGGCGGGGGCACAGAGACCCAGTACTTC,CASSIDRGGGGTETQYF
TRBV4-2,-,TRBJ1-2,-,TGTGCCAGCAGCCAAGATCCAGGGAACTATGGCTACACCTTC,CASSQDPGNYGYTF
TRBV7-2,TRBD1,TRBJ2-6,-,TGTGCCAGCAGCTTAGTAGGACAGGGCTTTTCTGGGGCCAACGTCCTGACTTTC,CASSLVGQGFSGANVLTF
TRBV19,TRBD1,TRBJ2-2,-,TGTGCCACCGGACCCCCGGGACAGCTAACATCAACCGGGGAGCTGTTTTTT,CATGPPGQLTSTGELFF
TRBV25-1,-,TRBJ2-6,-,TGTGCCAGCAGTGACTCCTCCAATCTAGTGGCTGGGGCCAACGTCCTGACTTTC,CASSDSSNLVAGANVLTF
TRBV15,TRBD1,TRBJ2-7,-,TGTGCCACCGCCCCGGGACAGGGGGCGAGTGAGCAGTACTTC,CATAPGQGASEQYF
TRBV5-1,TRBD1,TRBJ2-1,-,TGCGCCAGCAGCTTGGAAGGGACAGGGACCGGCAATGAGCAGTTCTTC,CASSLEGTGTGNEQFF
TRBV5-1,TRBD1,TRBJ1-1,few,TGCGCCAGCAGCTTAACCGGGACAGCAAACACTGAAGCTTTCTTT,CASSLTGTANTEAFF
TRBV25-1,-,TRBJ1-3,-,TGTGCCAGCAGTGAACAGGGTTCCGGAAACACCATATATTTT,CASSEQGSGNTIYF
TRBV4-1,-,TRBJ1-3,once,TGCGCCAGCAGCCAAGTCCCATCTGGAAACACCATATATTTT,CASSQVPSGNTIYF
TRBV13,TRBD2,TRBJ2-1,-,TGTGCCAGCAGCTTAAGAGGGCGGGGGGCCTACAATGAGCAGTTCTTC,CASSLRGRGAYNEQFF
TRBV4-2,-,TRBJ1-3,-,TGTGCCAGCAGCCAAGGCGCCGGTGACACCATATATTTT,CASSQGAGDTIYF
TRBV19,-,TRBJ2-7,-,TGTGCCAGTAGTATATATGCGGGACAGACCTACGAGCAGTACTTC,CASSIYAGQTYEQYF
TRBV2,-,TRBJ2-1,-,TGTGCCAGCAGCGGCGGGACGCGTGAGCAGTTCTTC,CASSGGTREQFF
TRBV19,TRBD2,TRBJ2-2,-,TGTGCCAGTAGTCCTAGGACTAGCGGGAGCTCTAATGGGGAGCTGTTTTTT,CASSPRTSGSSNGELFF
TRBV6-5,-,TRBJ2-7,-,TGTGCCAGCAGTTACGGGGCAGGAGAGCAGTACTTC,CASSYGAGEQYF
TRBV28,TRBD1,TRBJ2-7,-,TGTGCCAGCAGCCCTACCGGACAGGACACCCTCCCCTACGAGCAGTACTTC,CASSPTGQDTLPYEQYF
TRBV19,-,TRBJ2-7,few,TGTGCCAGTAGTATAGATGCGTTCTCCTACGAGCAGTACTTC,CASSIDAFSYEQYF
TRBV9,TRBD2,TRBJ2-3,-,TGTGCCAGCAGCGTTAGCGGGAGACGGACAGATACGCAGTATTTT,CASSVSGRRTDTQYF
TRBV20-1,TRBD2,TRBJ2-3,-,TGCAGTGCTAGTCCGACTAGCGTCACAGATACGCAGTATTTT,CSASPTSVTDTQYF
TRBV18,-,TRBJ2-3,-,TGTGCCAGCTCCGGGACATCCACAGATACGCAGTATTTT,CASSGTSTDTQYF
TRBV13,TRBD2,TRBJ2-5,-,TGTGCCAGCAGTCCACGGACTAGATACGAGACCCAGTACTTC,CASSPRTRYETQYF
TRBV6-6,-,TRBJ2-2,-,TGTGCCAGCAGGCCCGGGGCCGGGGAGCTGTTTTTT,CASRPGAGELFF
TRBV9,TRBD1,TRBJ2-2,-,TGTGCCAGCAGCGCCTCCGGACAGGCCGGGGAGCTGTTTTTT,CASSASGQAGELFF
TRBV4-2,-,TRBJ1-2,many,TGTGCCAGCAGCCAAGAAGGGGCGCACTATGGCTACACCTTC,CASSQEGAHYGYTF
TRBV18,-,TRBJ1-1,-,TGTGCCAGCTCACGCACGTATTACTCGAACACTGAAGCTTTCTTT,CASSRTYYSNTEAFF
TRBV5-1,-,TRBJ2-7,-,TGCGCCAGCAGCTTGTACACCTCCTACGAGCAGTACTTC,CASSLYTSYEQYF
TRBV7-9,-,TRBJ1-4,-,TGTGCCAGCAGCTTAGAGGGGGTCGAACTGTTTTTT,CASSLEGVELFF
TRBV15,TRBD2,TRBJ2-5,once,TGTGCCACCAGCAGAAAAGGCCAAGGACTAGCGGGGGGAGGGGAGACCCAGTACTTC,CATSRKGQGLAGGGETQYF
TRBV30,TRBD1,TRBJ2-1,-,TGTGCCCAAACCAGGACAGGGTCTTTCTACAATGAGCAGTTCTTC,CAQTRTGSFYNEQFF
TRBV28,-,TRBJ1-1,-,TGTGCCAGCAGCCGAGAAGAGCAGGGAAAAGGGGCTTTCTTT,CASSREEQGKGAFF
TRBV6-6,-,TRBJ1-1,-,TGTGCCAGCAGTGGCAGGGGCACTGAAGCTTTCTTT,CASSGRGTEAFF
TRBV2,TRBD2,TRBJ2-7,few,TGTGCCAGCAGTAAAAGACTTACTAGCGGGGGAACCTACGAGCAGTACTTC,CASSKRLTSGGTYEQYF
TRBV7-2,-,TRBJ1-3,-,TGTGCCAGCAGCTTAGCAGGGGCTGGAAACACCATATATTTT,CASSLAGAGNTIYF
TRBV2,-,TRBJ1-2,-,TGTGCCAGCAGTGGTCGCGGAGTTAACTATGGCTACACCTTC,CASSGRGVNYGYTF
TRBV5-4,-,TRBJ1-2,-,TGTGCCAGCAGCCCAACCAATACAGGGTACTATGGCTACACCTTC,CASSPTNTGYYGYTF
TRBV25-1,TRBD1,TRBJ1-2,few,TGTGCCAGCAGTCCAGGGGGCGAGAACTATGGCTACACCTTC,CASSPGGENYGYTF
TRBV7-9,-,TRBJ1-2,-,TGTGCCAGCAGACTCTCAGCGGATGGCTACACCTTC,CASRLSADGYTF
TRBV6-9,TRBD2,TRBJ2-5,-,TGTGCCAGCAGAAATAGCGGGGGGGCTCTGGAGACCCAGTACTTC,CASRNSGGALETQYF
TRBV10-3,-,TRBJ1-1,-,TGTGCCATCAGGCACGAGATTGAAGCTTTCTTT,CAIRHEIEAFF
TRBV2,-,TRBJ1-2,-,TGTGCCAGCAGTGACGAGTACTATGGCTACACCTTC,CASSDEYYGYTF
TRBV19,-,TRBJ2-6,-,TGTGCCAGTAGTATCGTGGCAGGGCCCCACTCTGGGGCCAACGTCCTGACTTTC,CASSIVAGPHSGANVLTF
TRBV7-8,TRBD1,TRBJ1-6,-,TGTGCCAGCAGCAAAGGACAGGGGGAGAGCTCCTATAATTCACCCCTCCACTTT,CASSKGQGESSYNSPLHF
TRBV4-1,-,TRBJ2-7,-,TGCGCCAGCAGCCAAGAGCGCCTTTACGAGCAGTACTTC,CASSQERLYEQYF
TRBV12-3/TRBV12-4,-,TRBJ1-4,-,TGTGCCAGCTCTTATACTAATGAAAAACTGTTTTTT,CASSYTNEKLFF
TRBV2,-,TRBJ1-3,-,TGTGCCAGCAGTCAACAGAGCTCTGGAAACACCATATATTTT,CASSQQSSGNTIYF